This TCR beta chain was obtained from a study of control samples from healthy donors and cancer patients. The CDR3 consists of 15 residues. Germline-derived CDR1 and CDR2 are SGHRS and YFSETQ. V lost 5 bases, J lost 0 bases, and 12 bases lay in between. Repertoires were generated with immunoSEQ multiplex PCR, while TCRdb's copy carries only in-frame clones and drops some. The top ten clones hold roughly 7.8% of a sample with more than 100,000 clones, approximately 90% of them seen once. The specimen sequenced was blood. This rearrangement joins TRBV5-1 to TRBJ1-3; D may be TRBD1 (6 bases). The TCR comes from a young man in good health. CDR3 coding DNA: TGCGCCAGCAGTTTTGGACAGAACTCTGGAAACACCATATATTTT. Protein sequence: CASSFGQNSGNTIYF.